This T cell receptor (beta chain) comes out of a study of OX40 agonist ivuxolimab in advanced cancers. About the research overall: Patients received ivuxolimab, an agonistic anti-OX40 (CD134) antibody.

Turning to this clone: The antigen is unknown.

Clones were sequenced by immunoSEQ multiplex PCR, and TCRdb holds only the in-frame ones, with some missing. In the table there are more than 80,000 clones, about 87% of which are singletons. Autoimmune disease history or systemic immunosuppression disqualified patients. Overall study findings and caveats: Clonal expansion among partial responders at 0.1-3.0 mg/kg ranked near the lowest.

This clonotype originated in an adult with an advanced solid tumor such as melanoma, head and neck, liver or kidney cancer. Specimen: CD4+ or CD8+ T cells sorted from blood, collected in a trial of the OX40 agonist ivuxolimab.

CDR3 amino acids: CASSPPGWPYGYTF. CDR3 nucleotide sequence: TGTGCCAGCAGCCCGCCAGGCTGGCCCTATGGCTACACCTTC. The chain links TRBV7-2 to TRBJ1-2; D call uncertain. This CDR3 has 14 residues. Trimming removed 5 bases from V and 4 bases from J, with 14 bases in between. The germline V gene encodes CDR1 SGHTA and CDR2 FQGNSA. The whole variable domain, filled in from reference TRBV7-2 and TRBJ1-2, reads GAGVSQSPSNKVTEKGKDVELRCDPISGHTALYWYRQSLGQGLEFLIYFQGNSAPDKSGLPSDRFSAERTGGSVSTLTIQRTQQEDSAVYLCASSPPGWPYGYTFGSGTRLTVV.